The 17 T cell receptor beta chains in this list originate from one sample, sequenced in a study of OX40 agonist ivuxolimab in advanced cancers. Assay used: immunoSEQ multiplex PCR; TCRdb lists only in-frame clones, some missing. This table holds around 49,000 clones, roughly 84% found once. This specimen was CD4+ or CD8+ T cells sorted from blood, taken in a trial of the OX40 agonist ivuxolimab. The receptor source for this set is an adult with an advanced solid tumor such as melanoma, head and neck, liver or kidney cancer.

The chain is built from TRBV6-1 and TRBJ2-7, with 11 bases matching TRBD2. The CDR3 is 15 amino acids. J was trimmed by 7 bases and V by 5 bases; bases with no gene match: 10. Per the germline V gene, CDR1 is MNHNS and CDR2 is SASEGT. CDR3 sequence reads: CASSFGTSGVWEQYF. The CDR3 nucleotides are TGTGCCAGCAGTTTCGGGACTAGCGGTGTCTGGGAGCAGTACTTC.

The genes are TRBV15 and TRBJ1-1, with a tentative D call TRBD1 (6 bases). Trimming stripped 3 bases from V and 6 bases from J, with 17 bases between. CDR1 LNHNV and CDR2 YYDKDF come from the germline V gene (reference sequence). The CDR3 consists of 15 residues. The CDR3 bases are TGTGCCACCAGCAGGGGCTTAACAGGGAGAGCTGAAGCTTTCTTT. Amino acids: CATSRGLTGRAEAFF.

This chain joins TRBV29-1 and TRBJ2-3, with a weak D call TRBD2 (6 bases). This CDR3 is built from 12 residues. V was clipped by 5 bases and J by 3 bases, with 9 bases between them. Germline CDR1 is SQVTM and CDR2 is ANQGSEA. In DNA, the CDR3 is TGCAGCGTTTTTGGGAGGACAGATACGCAGTATTTT. This gives the protein CSVFGRTDTQYF.

The chain couples TRBV6-1 to TRBJ1-2; D gene ambiguous. Germline CDR1 is MNHNS and CDR2 is SASEGT. The V gene lost 6 bases and the J gene lost 8 bases, with 22 bases spanning the gap. This CDR3 has 15 amino acids. CDR3 nucleotide sequence: TGTGCCAGCAGAGCGACGTGGTATTGGCGTGAGGGCTACACCTTC. As protein: CASRATWYWREGYTF.

This clone was detected once. This chain links TRBV6-5 with TRBJ1-2; D might be TRBD1 (6 bases). The CDR3 covers 14 residues. CDR1 MNHEY and CDR2 SVGAGI come from the germline V gene. The V end lost 0 bases, the J end lost 8 bases, and 13 bases lay between the germline ends. CDR3 sequence: CASSYSLGGLGYTF. The DNA of the CDR3 is TGTGCCAGCAGTTACTCTCTAGGGGGGTTGGGCTACACCTTC.

The chain couples TRBV4-3 to TRBJ2-5; D unresolved. Matching the DNA end better, TRBJ2-7 makes the J call doubtful. Germline V gene data show CDR1 as LGHNA and CDR2 as YSLEER. The CDR3 consists of 15 residues. CDR3 region: CASSPWTESSYEQYF. The CDR3 DNA sequence: TGCGCCAGCAGCCCGTGGACGGAGAGCTCCTACGAGCAGTACTTC.

This clone was seen ten or more times. The genes are TRBV28 and TRBJ2-1; TRBD2 aligns across 12 bases. Losses at the gene ends were 6 bases for V and 7 bases for J; bases not matched to a gene: 16. CDR3 length: 18 amino acids. The germline V gene has CDR1 MDHEN and CDR2 SYDVKM. CDR3 sequence: CASRISRTSGRRRNEQFF. CDR3 nucleotides: TGTGCCAGCAGAATCAGTCGAACTAGCGGGAGGAGACGGAATGAGCAGTTCTTC.

Here the CDR3 DNA reads TGTGCCAGCAGCTTAGTAGGGGCAGATACGCAGTATTTT. Translated, it gives CASSLVGADTQYF. The chain is built from TRBV11-3 and TRBJ2-3; D possibly corresponds to TRBD1 (5 bases). Germline CDR1 SGHNT, CDR2 YENEEA. The ends were cut back, 1 base at V and 4 bases at J, with 6 bases in the middle. This CDR3 is 13 amino acids long.

The chain is built from TRBV7-8 and TRBJ2-4; TRBD2 matches at 9 bases. This CDR3 contains 15 residues. V lost 5 bases to trimming and J lost 6 bases; unmatched junction nucleotides: 8. From germline, CDR1 is SGHVS and CDR2 FQNEAQ. The CDR3 spells CASSPVSGSINIQYF. CDR3 nucleotide sequence: TGTGCCAGCAGCCCAGTTAGCGGGAGCATAAACATTCAGTACTTC.

The rearrangement links TRBV4-3 to TRBJ1-1; D unclear. Looked up from germline, CDR1 is LGHNA and CDR2 is YSLEER. CDR3 length: 13 amino acids. V gave up 1 base and J gave up 6 bases, with 9 bases separating them. The CDR3 spells CASSQVAGAEAFF. The CDR3 DNA follows: TGCGCCAGCAGCCAAGTCGCGGGCGCTGAAGCTTTCTTT.

Concerning this clone itself: In the same sample, other DNA sequences code for this CDR3. J is TRBJ2-7 and V is TRBV29-1; 7 bases fit TRBD2. CDR1 and CDR2 from the germline V gene are SQVTM and ANQGSEA. The CDR3 runs 13 residues. Germline trimming cut 1 base from V and 3 bases from J; bases unmatched to any gene: 3. CDR3 protein: CSVEGGGDYEQYF. As DNA, the CDR3 is TGCAGCGTTGAAGGGGGGGGGGACTACGAGCAGTACTTC.

CDR3 in DNA: TGTGCCTGGAGAGCCGTGGGACTCCTTAAATACGAGCAGTACTTC. Translated: CAWRAVGLLKYEQYF. The J gene is TRBJ2-7, the V gene TRBV30, with D possibly being TRBD2 (6 bases). CDR3 length equals 15 residues. Germline CDR1 is GTSNPN and CDR2 is SVGIG (reference sequence). V was pared by 3 bases and J by 4 bases, with 19 bases between.

The genes are TRBV10-2 and TRBJ2-5, with 9 bases lining up with TRBD2. The CDR3 is 18 amino acids. Germline CDR1 is WSHSY and CDR2 is SAAADI. The V gene end was trimmed by 2 bases and the J gene end by 0 bases; junction bases not matched to a gene: 10. CDR3 amino acids: CASSERVSGGSHQETQYF. DNA of the CDR3: TGCGCCAGCAGTGAGAGGGTTAGCGGGGGTTCACACCAAGAGACCCAGTACTTC.

The chain links TRBV30 to TRBJ1-1, with no clear D. This CDR3 spans 13 amino acids. The V end was cut by 0 bases, the J end by 1 base, with 6 bases between. Per the germline V gene, CDR1 is GTSNPN and CDR2 is SVGIG (reference sequence). The DNA of the CDR3 is TGTGCCTGGAGTGTGGACCCGAACACTGAAGCTTTCTTT. Its translation is CAWSVDPNTEAFF.

The V gene is TRBV4-1, the J gene TRBJ2-7, with TRBD1 matching over 7 bases. Germline CDR1 is MGHRA and CDR2 is YSYEKL. This CDR3 has 15 amino acids. Germline trimming cut 4 bases from V and 2 bases from J; bases unmatched to any gene: 8. CDR3 sequence reads: CASSPRGQDAYEQYF. The CDR3 coding sequence is TGCGCCAGCAGCCCTAGGGGGCAGGATGCCTACGAGCAGTACTTC.

Worth noting for this clone: Other DNA sequences in this specimen translate into the identical CDR3. V usage is TRBV6-1 and J usage is TRBJ2-7; a possible D gene is TRBD1 (5 bases). The CDR3 spans 15 residues. Between the trimmed V and J ends, which lost 3 bases and 1 base, there was a span of 13 bases. CDR1 and CDR2 (germline): MNHNS, SASEGT. This CDR3 reads CASSEGQGPSYEQYF. The CDR3 bases are TGTGCCAGCAGTGAGGGGCAGGGCCCATCCTACGAGCAGTACTTC.

The chain recombines TRBV6-6 with TRBJ2-7; D not resolved. Trimming left V 2 bases short and J 2 bases short, with 13 bases between. This CDR3 has 15 residues. Germline lookup yields CDR1 MNHNY and CDR2 SVGAGI (reference sequence). The CDR3 coding sequence is TGTGCCAGCAGTTACAGTTCGGTCTGGACCTACGAGCAGTACTTC. It codes for CASSYSSVWTYEQYF.